These 24 T cell receptor beta chains share one sample of origin, sequenced in a study of blood T cell repertoires in COVID-19. This table comes from immunoSEQ multiplex PCR, and its TCRdb copy is limited to in-frame clones, with some not included. The sample shows about 62,000 clones, 85% to 90% of them seen only once. Sequencing was done on a sample of peripheral blood. Source of these receptors: a man between 65 and 80 years old with acute or convalescent COVID-19.

V and J are TRBV3-1 (or the pseudogene TRBV3-2) and TRBJ2-4; D unresolved. The germline V gene has CDR1 LGHDT and CDR2 YNNKEL (reference sequence). This CDR3 region has 13 residues. Deletions cut 4 bases from V and 7 bases from J, with 11 bases between. This chain's CDR3 is CASSPGTANIQYF. DNA for the CDR3: TGTGCCAGCAGCCCAGGTACGGCCAACATTCAGTACTTC.

The chain employs TRBV14 and TRBJ2-2; TRBD1 aligns across 9 bases. The CDR3 contains 16 residues. Germline loops: CDR1 SGHDN, CDR2 FVKESK. Unmatched junction bases numbered 10, after V lost 5 bases and J lost 6 bases. The CDR3 DNA is TGTGCCAGCAGCAAACCCGGGACAGGGTACGCCGGGGAGCTGTTTTTT. Amino acid sequence: CASSKPGTGYAGELFF.

This rearrangement joins TRBV6-4 to TRBJ1-2; 8 nucleotides match TRBD1. The germline CDR1 and CDR2 sequences are MRHNA and SNTAGT. This CDR3 region has 15 residues. V lost 3 bases, J lost 4 bases, and 7 bases stayed unmatched. CDR3 DNA sequence: TGTGCCAGCAGTGAGGAGTCAGGGGGCTCCTATGGCTACACCTTC. This sequence encodes CASSEESGGSYGYTF.

This clone was seen only a few times. The rearrangement uses TRBV18 and TRBJ2-5, with 8 positions matching TRBD1. V gave up 3 bases and J gave up 4 bases; unmatched junction bases: 4. This CDR3 contains 14 residues. Germline assignment: CDR1 KGHSH and CDR2 LQKENI. CDR3 protein: CASSPRQGLETQYF. CDR3 sequence (DNA): TGTGCCAGCTCACCGAGACAGGGGTTAGAGACCCAGTACTTC.

The chain couples TRBV11-2 to TRBJ2-2; the match to TRBD2 covers 11 bases. In germline, CDR1 is SGHAT, CDR2 FQNNGV. J was trimmed by 0 bases and V by 3 bases; bases with no gene match: 3. The CDR3 contains 17 residues. The CDR3 nucleotides are TGTGCCAGCAGCTTCACTAGCGGGGGCCCGAACACCGGGGAGCTGTTTTTT. This translates into CASSFTSGGPNTGELFF.

The J gene is TRBJ1-2, the V gene TRBV18; unclear D gene. This CDR3 region has 18 residues. V lost 3 bases and J 7 bases, leaving 27 bases between the germline ends. Germline CDR1 and CDR2: KGHSH and LQKENI. The CDR3 loop is CASSPLEVAAQESGGYTF. Written as DNA, the CDR3 is TGTGCCAGCTCACCCCTTGAGGTCGCGGCCCAAGAGAGTGGTGGCTACACCTTC.

The chain recombines TRBV5-5 with TRBJ2-3; TRBD2 matches at 8 bases. The CDR3 loop spans 16 amino acids. Trimming at V came to 1 base and at J to 2 bases, leaving 6 bases not matched to a gene. CDR1 SGHKS and CDR2 YYEKEE come from the germline V gene (reference sequence). The CDR3 DNA sequence: TGTGCCAGCAGCTTGACGCAGCGGGGGACCACAGATACGCAGTATTTT. Translation: CASSLTQRGTTDTQYF.

The chain recombines TRBV2 with TRBJ2-7, with 12 bases that match TRBD2. The CDR3 totals 14 residues. Per the germline V gene, CDR1 is SNHLY and CDR2 is FYNNEI. V shed 7 bases and J 5 bases; nucleotides not matched to a gene: 6. The CDR3 sequence: CASKPGLAGHEQYF. CDR3 coding DNA: TGTGCCAGCAAGCCGGGACTAGCGGGCCACGAGCAGTACTTC. Together with reference TRBV2 and TRBJ2-7, the CDR3 gives the full variable domain: EPEVTQTPSHQVTQMGQEVILRCVPISNHLYFYWYRQILGQKVEFLVSFYNNEISEKSEIFDDQFSVERPDGSNFTLKIRSTKLEDSAMYFCASKPGLAGHEQYFGPGTRLTVT.

A note on this clone: The junction shows a germline mismatch at one end, possibly a read error. Additional DNA sequences in this sample encode the identical CDR3. The genes are TRBV6-5 and TRBJ1-1; the match to TRBD1 covers 12 bases. This CDR3 comprises 16 residues. From germline, CDR1 is MNHEY and CDR2 SVGAGI. The CDR3 loop is CASSSISGTGGGKAFF. CDR3 bases: TGTGCCAGCAGTTCTATCTCCGGGACAGGGGGCGGGAAAGCTTTTTTT.

The V and J genes are TRBV6-6 and TRBJ1-5, with D unclear. The germline gives CDR1 MNHNY, CDR2 SVGAGI (reference sequence). CDR3 length: 14 residues. The V end lost 2 bases, the J end lost 6 bases, and 11 bases lay between the germline ends. The CDR3 DNA follows: TGTGCCAGCAGTTACGCCAGGCTAAGTCAGCCCCAGCATTTT. Translated, it gives CASSYARLSQPQHF.

V is TRBV5-4 and J is TRBJ2-5, with D tentatively TRBD2 (6 bases). V lost 0 bases and J 1 base, leaving 10 bases between the germline ends. Germline V gene data show CDR1 as SGHNT and CDR2 as YYREEE (reference sequence). The CDR3 runs 15 residues. The CDR3 spells CASSLEAGTQETQYF. DNA for the CDR3: TGTGCCAGCAGCTTGGAAGCGGGTACCCAAGAGACCCAGTACTTC.

V and J are TRBV5-6 and TRBJ2-1, with D possibly TRBD1 on 5 matching bases. The length of the CDR3 is 12 residues. The germline gives CDR1 SGHDT, CDR2 YYEEEE. V gave up 4 bases and J gave up 5 bases, with 7 bases separating them. The CDR3 loop is CASSPTDNEQFF. The DNA for the CDR3 is TGTGCCAGCAGCCCGACAGACAATGAGCAGTTCTTC.

The genes are TRBV21-1 and TRBJ1-1; the tabulated D call, TRBD1, remains unverified against the DNA. TRBV21-1 is deemed a pseudogene. This CDR3 is 15 amino acids long. The chain's CDR3 is CASSKSPGLGTEAFF. The CDR3 DNA follows: TGTGCCAGCAGCAAATCTCCAGGGTTGGGAACTGAAGCTTTCTTT.

V is TRBV2 and J is TRBJ2-2; D possibly corresponds to TRBD1 (6 bases). The CDR3 covers 16 residues. Germline CDR1 is SNHLY and CDR2 is FYNNEI. The V end lost 5 bases, the J end lost 0 bases, and 13 bases lay between the germline ends. The CDR3 loop reads CASSKDRNANTGELFF. The CDR3 nucleotides read TGTGCCAGCAGTAAGGACAGAAACGCGAACACCGGGGAGCTGTTTTTT.

This clone was counted once. The V and J genes are TRBV25-1 and TRBJ2-7; 9 bases map to TRBD2. Trimming cost V 1 base and J 4 bases; bases outside gene matches: 5. The length of the CDR3 is 15 residues. CDR1 and CDR2 from the germline V gene are MGHDK and SYGVNS. The CDR3 reads CASSESAGGPYEQYF. The CDR3 coding sequence is TGTGCCAGCAGTGAATCTGCGGGGGGGCCGTACGAGCAGTACTTC.

The rearrangement links TRBV30 to TRBJ1-4; no clear D. Germline V gene data show CDR1 as GTSNPN and CDR2 as SVGIG (reference sequence). The length of the CDR3 is 12 residues. V was pared by 8 bases and J by 8 bases, with 15 bases between. The CDR3 nucleotides are TGTGCCCCAAGAGGGTATAGGGAAAAACTGTTTTTT. Translation gives CAPRGYREKLFF.

The chain is built from TRBV3-1 (or the pseudogene TRBV3-2) and TRBJ2-1; possible D gene TRBD1, 6 bases. The CDR3 is made up of 15 amino acids. V was pared by 2 bases and J by 7 bases, with 15 bases between. Germline assignment: CDR1 LGHDT and CDR2 YNNKEL (reference sequence). CDR3 residues: CASSQPGRGANEQFF. The DNA for the CDR3 is TGTGCCAGCAGCCAACCCGGCAGGGGAGCTAATGAGCAGTTCTTC.

This chain uses TRBV5-5 with TRBJ2-5, with D unresolved. Germline CDR1 SGHKS, CDR2 YYEKEE (reference sequence). The ends were cut back, 4 bases at V and 1 base at J, with 2 bases in the middle. The CDR3 consists of 11 residues. CDR3 nucleotides: TGTGCCAGCAGCCTCCAAGAGACCCAGTACTTC. Translating it yields CASSLQETQYF.

CDR3 in amino acids: CASSNINYGYTF. In nucleotides, the CDR3 is TGTGCCAGCAGTAACATCAACTATGGCTACACCTTC. The chain employs TRBV6-5 and TRBJ1-2, with D uncertain. The V end was cut by 5 bases, the J end by 2 bases, with 6 bases between. Germline CDR1 is MNHEY and CDR2 is SVGAGI. The CDR3 totals 12 residues.

This chain connects TRBV6-4 to TRBJ2-2, with D possibly matching TRBD2 (5 bases). V lost 5 bases and J lost 4, with 8 bases in between. This CDR3 comprises 13 residues. Germline V gene sequence: CDR1 MRHNA, CDR2 SNTAGT. CDR3 loop: CASSYGGTGELFF. The CDR3 DNA reads as TGTGCCAGCAGTTACGGAGGCACCGGGGAGCTGTTTTTT.

The chain couples TRBV5-3 to TRBJ1-2; 7 bases line up with TRBD1. TRBV5-3 is annotated as an ORF whose role is uncertain. The length of the CDR3 is 15 residues. V trimming: 2 bases; J trimming: 5 bases; junction bases outside the gene matches: 9. CDR3 coding DNA: TGTGCCAGAAGCTTTGTGAAAACAGGGGTATATGGCTACACCTTC. This encodes CARSFVKTGVYGYTF.

The chain has TRBV11-2 and TRBJ1-1; possibly TRBD1 for D (5 bases). Trimming removed 1 base at V and 4 bases at J, with 16 bases between. Looked up from germline, CDR1 is SGHAT and CDR2 is FQNNGV. The CDR3 loop spans 16 amino acids. The CDR3 here is CASSLGQTLTLTEAFF. CDR3 nucleotides: TGTGCCAGCAGCTTAGGACAGACCCTGACCCTCACTGAAGCTTTCTTT.

The V and J genes are TRBV6-5 and TRBJ2-1, with 12 bases lining up with TRBD2. Germline V gene lookup returns CDR1 MNHEY and CDR2 SVGAGI. Unmatched junction bases numbered 2, after V lost 6 bases and J lost 8 bases. The CDR3 consists of 13 residues. CDR3 nucleotide sequence: TGTGCCAGCAGCCGACTAGCGGGGGATGAGCAGTTCTTC. It encodes CASSRLAGDEQFF.

The chain combines TRBV25-1 with TRBJ2-7; D call uncertain. This CDR3 has 16 residues. Germline values: CDR1 MGHDK, CDR2 SYGVNS. V was pared by 4 bases and J by 0 bases, with 16 bases between. CDR3 residues: CASSGIQHPSSYEQYF. CDR3 DNA sequence: TGTGCCAGCAGTGGAATCCAGCATCCTAGCTCCTACGAGCAGTACTTC.